This T cell receptor beta chain appears in the sequencing data of a study of blood T cell repertoires in COVID-19. Study overall: Samples representing acute and convalescent COVID-19 were sourced from the United States, Italy and Spain. PBMCs, B-cell-depleted T cells, or T cells provided the cDNA or gDNA that made up the material.

It was during active infection that Seattle patients were enrolled and then longitudinally followed. As originally analysed: Using reference gene primer amplification, nucleated cell counts were estimated. Clones were read by immunoSEQ multiplex PCR, and TCRdb kept only the in-frame ones, dropping some. That table is the source of V, J and clone size, and D and trimming were worked out from the DNA. The data contain 300,000 to 350,000 clones, around 87% of them seen just once; the ten biggest clones take up nearly 6.5%. Germline V gene data show CDR1 as MNHEY and CDR2 as SMNVEV (reference sequence). CDR3 size: 15 residues. V lost 5 bases to trimming and J lost 7 bases; unmatched junction nucleotides: 12.

Sample: peripheral blood. The chain has TRBV27 and TRBJ1-2; TRBD1 matches at 8 bases. The source is a woman aged 45 to 65 with COVID-19, enrolled during active disease. The CDR3 sequence: CASSIQRQGAGGYTF. Here the CDR3 DNA reads TGTGCCAGCAGTATCCAGCGGCAGGGGGCTGGTGGCTACACCTTC.